This TCR beta chain was recorded in a study of T-cell memory formation after mild COVID-19. Background on the study: TCR clusters largely stayed donor specific.

Germline V CDR1 and CDR2: SGHTA, FQGNSA. V dropped 2 bases and J dropped 6 bases, with 10 bases sitting between them. This CDR3 region has 14 residues. MiXCR, applied by TCRdb to the 5' RACE reads, yields one record per CDR3 protein. The table has 550,000 to 600,000 distinct CDR3 sequences, less than 25% seen once. To note about this clonotype: Its target is not known.

Findings of the study overall: Detection of some responders pre-infection suggested pre-existing cross-reactive memory T cells participated. Balance between CD4 and CD8 was seen in clones contracting day 15 to 85, and a CD4+ lean was seen in later expanders. Of the contracting clones, CD4+ ones lay mainly in CM and EM, and CD8+ ones in EMRA.

Sequencing used PBMCs or a T cell subset sorted from them (not recorded which). The J gene is TRBJ1-4, the V gene TRBV7-2, with D possibly being TRBD1 (5 bases). The clonotype originates from an adult woman who had mild COVID-19 (a few samples of this study predate the infection). Cell type and time point are not known. The CDR3 DNA is TGTGCCAGCAGCTTACGGTCGGGGGATGAAAAACTGTTTTTT. Amino acid sequence: CASSLRSGDEKLFF.